Listed below are T cell receptor beta chains from one sample, sequenced in a study of OX40 agonist ivuxolimab in advanced cancers. Assay: immunoSEQ multiplex PCR; the TCRdb copy retains only in-frame clones and omits some. The sample lists approximately 48,000 clones, about 80% occurring once. The sequenced sample was CD4+ or CD8+ T cells sorted from blood, obtained in a trial of the OX40 agonist ivuxolimab. These receptors all stem from an adult with an advanced solid tumor such as melanoma, head and neck, liver or kidney cancer. The CDR3 runs from the conserved cysteine through the conserved F or W. D genes are given only for firm matches. Where a row states a size, it is once, few, many or the class of an expanded clone; other rows omit it.

V: TRBV7-9; D: TRBD1; J: TRBJ2-7; size: medium-sized; DNA: TGTGCCAGCAGCCCCGAACCGGGACAGGTCACCTACGAGCAGTACTTC; CDR3: CASSPEPGQVTYEQYF
V: TRBV9; D: .; J: TRBJ1-3; size: .; DNA: TGTGCCAGCAGCGTAGAGGGCAGGGGTCGGGGAAACACCATATATTTT; CDR3: CASSVEGRGRGNTIYF
V: TRBV10-2; D: .; J: TRBJ1-5; size: .; DNA: TGCGCCAGCAGGGACGGTAGCAATCAGCCCCAGCATTTT; CDR3: CASRDGSNQPQHF
V: TRBV5-1; D: .; J: TRBJ2-3; size: .; DNA: TGCGCCAGCTGTAACAAAGCCGCAGATACGCAGTATTTT; CDR3: CASCNKAADTQYF
V: TRBV18; D: .; J: TRBJ1-1; size: .; DNA: TGTGCCAGCTCACCTTGGGGGGGCGCTGACACTGAAGCTTTCTTT; CDR3: CASSPWGGADTEAFF
V: TRBV7-2; D: .; J: TRBJ1-3; size: .; DNA: TGTGCCAGCAGCTCCCGAGCTGGAAACACCATATATTTT; CDR3: CASSSRAGNTIYF
V: TRBV7-3; D: .; J: TRBJ1-6; size: .; DNA: TGTGCCAGCAGCTTAGATCACAAGAGCTCCTATAATTCACCCCTCCACTTT; CDR3: CASSLDHKSSYNSPLHF
V: TRBV6-5; D: .; J: TRBJ1-2; size: .; DNA: TGTGCCAGCAGTTACTCGGGCTATGGCTACACCTTC; CDR3: CASSYSGYGYTF
V: TRBV6-1; D: .; J: TRBJ1-5; size: .; DNA: TGTGCCAGCAGGCCGGGAGGGGGCAATCAGCCCCAGCATTTT; CDR3: CASRPGGGNQPQHF
V: TRBV28; D: .; J: TRBJ1-5; size: once; DNA: TGTGCCAGCAGTTTAATGGGTGTGGGCAATCAGCCCCAGCATTTT; CDR3: CASSLMGVGNQPQHF
V: TRBV7-3; D: TRBD1; J: TRBJ2-6; size: .; DNA: TGTGCCAGCAGCTCGAGGGGACAGGGAGGCCCTGGGGCCAACGTCCTGACTTTC; CDR3: CASSSRGQGGPGANVLTF
V: TRBV18; D: TRBD1; J: TRBJ2-5; size: .; DNA: TGTGCCAGCTCACCATCGATGACAGGGGGTAGGGGAGAGACCCAGTACTTC; CDR3: CASSPSMTGGRGETQYF
V: TRBV28; D: .; J: TRBJ2-5; size: few; DNA: TGTGCCAGCAGTTTATATAGAACGGAGACCGCGGGAGAGACCCAGTACTTC; CDR3: CASSLYRTETAGETQYF
V: TRBV19; D: .; J: TRBJ1-2; size: .; DNA: TGTGCCAGTAGTACCCAAGAAGGCTATGGCTACACCTTC; CDR3: CASSTQEGYGYTF
V: TRBV28; D: TRBD1; J: TRBJ2-7; size: .; DNA: TGTGCCACCTCCGGGACAGCCGTTATGCAGTACTTC; CDR3: CATSGTAVMQYF
V: TRBV30; D: TRBD2; J: TRBJ2-1; size: few; DNA: TGTGCCTGGAGTGCTTACGGGGGAACCGGGACTAGCGGACGCAATGAGCAGTTCTTC; CDR3: CAWSAYGGTGTSGRNEQFF
V: TRBV10-2; D: TRBD2; J: TRBJ2-5; size: .; DNA: TGCGCCAGCAGTGAACCTAGCGGGGGCCAAGAGACCCAGTACTTC; CDR3: CASSEPSGGQETQYF
V: TRBV15; D: .; J: TRBJ1-3; size: .; DNA: TGTGCCACCAGCAGAGACCCCCAGAGATCTGGAAACACCATATATTTT; CDR3: CATSRDPQRSGNTIYF
V: TRBV5-1; D: .; J: TRBJ1-2; size: .; DNA: TGCGCCAGCAGCTTGGGTACGGATACAGGGGGCTACACCTTC; CDR3: CASSLGTDTGGYTF
V: TRBV5-4; D: .; J: TRBJ1-1; size: .; DNA: TGTGCCAGCAGCTGGGACGGAATGAACACTGAAGCTTTCTTT; CDR3: CASSWDGMNTEAFF
V: TRBV29-1; D: .; J: TRBJ2-2; size: once; DNA: TGCAGCGTTTCGCCCCACCTCCGGGCCGGGGAGCTGTTTTTT; CDR3: CSVSPHLRAGELFF
V: TRBV6-4; D: .; J: TRBJ2-1; size: few; DNA: TGTGCCAGCAGTGTTGCTGGGAGCTCCTACAATGAGCAGTTCTTC; CDR3: CASSVAGSSYNEQFF
V: TRBV10-3; D: .; J: TRBJ2-1; size: .; DNA: TGTGCCATCAGTGAGTTGCCAGGGTCCTACAATGAGCAGTTCTTC; CDR3: CAISELPGSYNEQFF
V: TRBV29-1; D: .; J: TRBJ1-4; size: .; DNA: TGCAGCGTTGAAGAAGGAAGAGAAAAACTGTTTTTT; CDR3: CSVEEGREKLFF
V: TRBV27; D: .; J: TRBJ2-1; size: .; DNA: TGTGCCAGCAGTACCTCGGCTAGCTCGACCTACAATGAGCAGTTCTTC; CDR3: CASSTSASSTYNEQFF
V: TRBV6-5; D: .; J: TRBJ2-5; size: .; DNA: TGTGCCAGCAGACAACAGGGGAGGCGAGAGACCCAGTACTTC; CDR3: CASRQQGRRETQYF
V: TRBV4-1; D: .; J: TRBJ2-3; size: few; DNA: TGCGCCAGCAGACAAGGGGGGCGCGCGGGGCCCCCCCGAGATACGCAGTATTTT; CDR3: CASRQGGRAGPPRDTQYF
V: TRBV2; D: .; J: TRBJ2-7; size: few; DNA: TGTGCCAGCAGTCTTCTAGCGTGGGAGCAGTACTTC; CDR3: CASSLLAWEQYF
V: TRBV5-1; D: .; J: TRBJ1-6; size: few; DNA: TGCGCCAGCAGCACGGACGGTAATTCACCCCTCCACTTT; CDR3: CASSTDGNSPLHF
V: TRBV9; D: .; J: TRBJ1-6; size: .; DNA: TGTGCCAGCAGCGGGACGGACTTTAATTCACCCCTCCACTTT; CDR3: CASSGTDFNSPLHF
V: TRBV7-2; D: .; J: TRBJ1-3; size: .; DNA: TGTGCCAGCAGCTTAGGACAGAGCTACTCTGGAAACACCATATATTTT; CDR3: CASSLGQSYSGNTIYF
V: TRBV7-9; D: .; J: TRBJ1-1; size: .; DNA: TGTGCCAGCAGCTTACGGGACATCATGAACACTGAAGCTTTCTTT; CDR3: CASSLRDIMNTEAFF
V: TRBV5-1; D: .; J: TRBJ2-5; size: .; DNA: TGCGCCAGCAGCTTGAGCCGACTCCAAGAGACCCAGTACTTC; CDR3: CASSLSRLQETQYF
V: TRBV6-6; D: TRBD2; J: TRBJ2-7; size: .; DNA: TGTGCCAGCAGTTACGCGGGGGGGGGCTCCTACGAGCAGTACTTC; CDR3: CASSYAGGGSYEQYF
V: TRBV30; D: .; J: TRBJ1-2; size: .; DNA: TGTGCCTGGAAAGGCAATAACTATGGCTACACCTTC; CDR3: CAWKGNNYGYTF
V: TRBV28; D: .; J: TRBJ1-2; size: .; DNA: TGTGCCAGCAACCGCTTTGACCTCCGGGGGCATGGCTACACCTTC; CDR3: CASNRFDLRGHGYTF
V: TRBV27; D: .; J: TRBJ2-5; size: .; DNA: TGTGCCAGCAGTCCACCTCGGGGTACGTGGGAGACCCAGTACTTC; CDR3: CASSPPRGTWETQYF
V: TRBV28; D: TRBD2; J: TRBJ2-1; size: .; DNA: TGTGCCAGCAGTTTCGGCGGGAGGGCCCCTAATGAGCAGTTCTTC; CDR3: CASSFGGRAPNEQFF
V: TRBV28; D: TRBD1; J: TRBJ1-2; size: .; DNA: TGTGCCAGCCTGACCGGGACAGGGTACACTAACTATGGCTACACCTTC; CDR3: CASLTGTGYTNYGYTF
V: TRBV18; D: .; J: TRBJ2-2; size: .; DNA: TGTGCCAGCTCACTCTACAAGCCCCCGAACACCGGGGAGCTGTTTTTT; CDR3: CASSLYKPPNTGELFF
V: TRBV10-3; D: TRBD1; J: TRBJ1-4; size: .; DNA: TGTGCCATCAGTCCGGGACAGAATGAAAAACTGTTTTTT; CDR3: CAISPGQNEKLFF
V: TRBV7-9; D: .; J: TRBJ2-2; size: .; DNA: TGTGCAGTCAATTCTGGGCGAAACACCGGGGAGCTGTTTTTT; CDR3: CAVNSGRNTGELFF
V: TRBV15; D: TRBD1; J: TRBJ2-5; size: .; DNA: TGTGCCACCAGCGAGGGACAGGGGGCGCGAGAGACCCAGTACTTC; CDR3: CATSEGQGARETQYF
V: TRBV19; D: .; J: TRBJ2-3; size: .; DNA: TGTGCCGCCCAGGACTGGATAACAGATACGCAGTATTTT; CDR3: CAAQDWITDTQYF